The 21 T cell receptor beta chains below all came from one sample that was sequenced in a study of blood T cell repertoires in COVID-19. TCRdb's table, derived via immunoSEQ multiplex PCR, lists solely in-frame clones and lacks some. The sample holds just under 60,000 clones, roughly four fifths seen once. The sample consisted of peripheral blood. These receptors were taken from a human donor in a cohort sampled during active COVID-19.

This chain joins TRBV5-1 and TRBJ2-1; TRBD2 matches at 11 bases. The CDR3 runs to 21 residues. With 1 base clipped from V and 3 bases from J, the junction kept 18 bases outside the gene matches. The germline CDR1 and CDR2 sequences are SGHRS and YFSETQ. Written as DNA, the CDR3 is TGCGCCAGCAGCTTGAAGGTGGTCGCCAGGAGTCTAGCGGGAGGCTACAATGAGCAGTTCTTC. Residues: CASSLKVVARSLAGGYNEQFF.

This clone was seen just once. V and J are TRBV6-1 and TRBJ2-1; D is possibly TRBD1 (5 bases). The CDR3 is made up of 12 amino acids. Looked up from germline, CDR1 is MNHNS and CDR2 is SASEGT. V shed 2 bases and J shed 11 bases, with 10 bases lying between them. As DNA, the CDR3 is TGTGCCAGCAGTGAAATTGCAGGGCAGCAGTTCTTC. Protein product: CASSEIAGQQFF.

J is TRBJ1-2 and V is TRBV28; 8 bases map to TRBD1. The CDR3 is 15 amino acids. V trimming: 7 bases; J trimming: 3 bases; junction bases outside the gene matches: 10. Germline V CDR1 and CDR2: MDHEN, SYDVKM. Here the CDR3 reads CASTLGQVAHYGYTF. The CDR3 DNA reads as TGTGCCAGCACCCTGGGACAGGTAGCGCACTATGGCTACACCTTC.

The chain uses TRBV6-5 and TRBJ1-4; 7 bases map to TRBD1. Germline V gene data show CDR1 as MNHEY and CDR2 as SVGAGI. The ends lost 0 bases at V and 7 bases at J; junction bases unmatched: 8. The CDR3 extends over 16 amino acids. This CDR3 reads CASSYSNLGGGEKLFF. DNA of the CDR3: TGTGCCAGCAGTTACTCGAATTTAGGGGGCGGTGAAAAACTGTTTTTT.

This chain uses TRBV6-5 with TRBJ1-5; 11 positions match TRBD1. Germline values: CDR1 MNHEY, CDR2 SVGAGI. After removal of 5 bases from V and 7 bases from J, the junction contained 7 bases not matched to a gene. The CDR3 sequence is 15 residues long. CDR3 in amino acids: CASSTRDRGVQPQHF. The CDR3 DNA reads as TGTGCCAGCAGTACCCGGGACAGGGGGGTCCAGCCCCAGCATTTT.

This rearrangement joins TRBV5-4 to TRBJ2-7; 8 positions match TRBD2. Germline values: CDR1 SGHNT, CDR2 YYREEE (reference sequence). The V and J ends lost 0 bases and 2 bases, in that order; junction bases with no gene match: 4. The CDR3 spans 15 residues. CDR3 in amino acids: CASSLAGSGTYEQYF. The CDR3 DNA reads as TGTGCCAGCAGCTTGGCAGGTAGCGGGACCTACGAGCAGTACTTC.

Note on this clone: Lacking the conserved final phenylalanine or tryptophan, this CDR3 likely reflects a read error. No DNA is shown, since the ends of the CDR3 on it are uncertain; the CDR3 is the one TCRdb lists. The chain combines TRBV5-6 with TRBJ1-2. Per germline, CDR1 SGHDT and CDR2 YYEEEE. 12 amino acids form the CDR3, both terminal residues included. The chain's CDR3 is CASSSTTAAARL.

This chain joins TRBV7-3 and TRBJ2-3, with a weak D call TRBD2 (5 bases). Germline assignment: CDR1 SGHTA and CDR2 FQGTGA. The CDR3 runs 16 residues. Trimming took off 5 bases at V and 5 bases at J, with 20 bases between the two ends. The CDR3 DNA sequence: TGTGCCAGCAGCCCCTTGGCGGGCTATCTGGGAGATACGCAGTATTTT. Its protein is CASSPLAGYLGDTQYF.

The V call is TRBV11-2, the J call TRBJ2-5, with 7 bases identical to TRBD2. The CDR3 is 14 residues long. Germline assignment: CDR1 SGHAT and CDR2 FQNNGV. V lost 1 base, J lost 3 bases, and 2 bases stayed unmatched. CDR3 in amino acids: CASSLAGGKETQYF. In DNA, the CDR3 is TGTGCCAGCAGCTTAGCGGGAGGTAAAGAGACCCAGTACTTC.

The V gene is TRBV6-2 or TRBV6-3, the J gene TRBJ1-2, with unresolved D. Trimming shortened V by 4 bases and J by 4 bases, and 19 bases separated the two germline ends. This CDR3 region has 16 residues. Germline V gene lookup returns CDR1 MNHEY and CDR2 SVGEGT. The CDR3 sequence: CASSLSFGGLPYGYTF. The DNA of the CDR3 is TGTGCCAGCAGTTTGAGTTTTGGCGGCCTCCCCTATGGCTACACCTTC.

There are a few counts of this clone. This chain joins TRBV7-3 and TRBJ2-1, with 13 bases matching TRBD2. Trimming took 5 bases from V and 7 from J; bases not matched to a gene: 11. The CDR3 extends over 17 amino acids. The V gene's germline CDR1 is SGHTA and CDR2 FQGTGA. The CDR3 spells CASSARTGLAGDNEQFF. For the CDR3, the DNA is TGTGCCAGCAGCGCTAGGACCGGACTAGCGGGAGATAATGAGCAGTTCTTC. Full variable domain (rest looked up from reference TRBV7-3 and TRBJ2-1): GAGVSQTPSNKVTEKGKYVELRCDPISGHTALYWYRQSLGQGPEFLIYFQGTGAADDSGLPNDRFFAVRPEGSVSTLKIQRTERGDSAVYLCASSARTGLAGDNEQFFGPGTRLTVL.

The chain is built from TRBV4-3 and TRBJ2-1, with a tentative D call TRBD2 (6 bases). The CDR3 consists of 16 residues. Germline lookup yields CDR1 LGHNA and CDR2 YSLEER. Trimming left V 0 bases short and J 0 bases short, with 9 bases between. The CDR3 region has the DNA TGCGCCAGCAGCCAAGAATACGGGAGCTCCTACAATGAGCAGTTCTTC. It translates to CASSQEYGSSYNEQFF.

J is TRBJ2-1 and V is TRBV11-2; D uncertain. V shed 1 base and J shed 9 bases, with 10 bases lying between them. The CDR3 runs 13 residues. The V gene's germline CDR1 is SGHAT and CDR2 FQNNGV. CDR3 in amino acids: CASSLGVSIEQFF. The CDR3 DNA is TGTGCCAGCAGCTTAGGAGTGTCTATTGAGCAGTTCTTC.

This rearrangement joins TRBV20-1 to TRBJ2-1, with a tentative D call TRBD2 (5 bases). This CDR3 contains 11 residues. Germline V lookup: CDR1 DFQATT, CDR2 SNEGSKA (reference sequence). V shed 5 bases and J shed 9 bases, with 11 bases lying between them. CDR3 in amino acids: CSAPRGSEQFF. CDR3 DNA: TGCAGTGCTCCCCGAGGGAGTGAGCAGTTCTTC.

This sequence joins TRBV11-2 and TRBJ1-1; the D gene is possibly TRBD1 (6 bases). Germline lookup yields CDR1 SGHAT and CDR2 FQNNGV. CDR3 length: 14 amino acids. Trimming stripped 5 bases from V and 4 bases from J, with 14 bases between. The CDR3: CASSRRGVVTEAFF. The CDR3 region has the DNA TGTGCCAGCAGCCGCAGGGGAGTTGTCACTGAAGCTTTCTTT. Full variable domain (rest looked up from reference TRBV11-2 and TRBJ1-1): EAGVAQSPRYKIIEKRQSVAFWCNPISGHATLYWYQQILGQGPKLLIQFQNNGVVDDSQLPKDRFSAERLKGVDSTLKIQPAKLEDSAVYLCASSRRGVVTEAFFGQGTRLTVV.

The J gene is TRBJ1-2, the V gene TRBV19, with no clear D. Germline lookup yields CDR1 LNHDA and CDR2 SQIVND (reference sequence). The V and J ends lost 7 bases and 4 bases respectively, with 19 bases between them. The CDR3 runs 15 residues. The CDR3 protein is CASTPGVSGGYGYTF. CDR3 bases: TGTGCCAGTACCCCCGGGGTATCGGGAGGCTATGGCTACACCTTC.

The CDR3 loop reads CASSSPGQGRSGELFF. The DNA for the CDR3 is TGTGCCAGCAGCTCGCCGGGACAGGGTCGTTCCGGGGAGCTGTTTTTT. The chain recombines TRBV7-9 with TRBJ2-2; 9 nucleotides line up with TRBD1. The CDR3 has 16 residues. With V trimmed by 4 bases and J by 6 bases, 9 bases remained unmatched. Germline lookup yields CDR1 SEHNR and CDR2 FQNEAQ (reference sequence).

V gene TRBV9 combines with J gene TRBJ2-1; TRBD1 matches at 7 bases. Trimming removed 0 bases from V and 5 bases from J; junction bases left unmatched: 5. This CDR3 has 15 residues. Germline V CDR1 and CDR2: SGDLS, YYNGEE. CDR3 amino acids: CASSVGQGVNNEQFF. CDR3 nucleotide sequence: TGTGCCAGCAGCGTAGGACAGGGCGTAAACAATGAGCAGTTCTTC.

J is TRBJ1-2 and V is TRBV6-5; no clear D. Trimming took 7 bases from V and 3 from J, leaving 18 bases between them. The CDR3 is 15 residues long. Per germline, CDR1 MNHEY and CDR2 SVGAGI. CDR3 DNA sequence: TGTGCCAGCATGCGAGGGCAGGATGGGGACTATGGCTACACCTTC. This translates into CASMRGQDGDYGYTF.

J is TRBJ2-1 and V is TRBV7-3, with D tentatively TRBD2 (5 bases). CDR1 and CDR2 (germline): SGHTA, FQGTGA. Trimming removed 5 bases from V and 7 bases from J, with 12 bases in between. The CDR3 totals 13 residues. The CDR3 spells CASSLDSGNEQFF. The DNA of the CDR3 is TGTGCCAGCAGCCTGGACTCAGGTAATGAGCAGTTCTTC.

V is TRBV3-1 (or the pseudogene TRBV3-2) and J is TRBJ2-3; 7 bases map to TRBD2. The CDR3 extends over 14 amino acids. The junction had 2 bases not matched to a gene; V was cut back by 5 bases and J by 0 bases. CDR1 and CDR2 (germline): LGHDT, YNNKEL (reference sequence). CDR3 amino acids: CASSYSGSTDTQYF. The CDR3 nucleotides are TGTGCCAGCAGCTATAGCGGGAGCACAGATACGCAGTATTTT.